Given below is one T cell receptor beta chain in context. What it recognizes is unknown. Specified time point: pre-sensitization, week 0. The treatment was: therapeutic diphenylcyclopropenone sensitization with weekly scalp DPC. Germline V CDR1 and CDR2: MDHEN, SYDVKM. The J segment lost 5 bases and the V segment lost 6 bases, leaving 10 bases of the junction unmatched. The CDR3 is 16 residues long. These data belong to a study of human T cells and chemical hapten exposure. Across the study: Patch tests delivered 0.01% DPC to the upper back and were evaluated at 6 days.

Study-wide results and caveats: Compared with pre-sensitization or healthy control sets, expanded TCRs clustered more. Donors in the study had alopecia, meaning their immune response may differ from healthy people's.

A single record per CDR3 protein comes from TCRdb applying MiXCR to the RACE reads. This sample carries some 330,000 distinct CDR3 sequences, around 5.5% of them seen once, and the ten largest clones take less than 9%. The genes are TRBV28 and TRBJ1-2; 12 nucleotides align to TRBD1. This TCR came from a woman aged 18-30 years with alopecia areata. Some clones in this sample may be carry-over from other donors' samples. The sample in question was whole blood, obtained in connection with sensitization to the hapten diphenylcyclopropenone (DPC). The chain's CDR3 is CASRKTGTGGRYGYTF. CDR3 nucleotides: TGTGCCAGCAGAAAAACCGGGACAGGGGGCAGATATGGCTACACCTTC.